The 23 T cell receptor beta chains reported below all come from one sample, sequenced in a study of T cells after yellow fever vaccination. TCRdb ran MiXCR on the 5' RACE reads and lists one entry per CDR3 protein. This table holds 25,000 to 30,000 distinct CDR3 sequences, around 4.6% found once. The sample here was CD8+ T cells sorted from PBMCs, taken 10 days after the yellow fever booster vaccination. The receptors come from a man between 25 and 39 years old who received the YFV17D yellow fever vaccine.

This clonotype has at least ten counts. The rearrangement uses TRBV7-9 and TRBJ2-7; no firm D call. Germline V gives CDR1 SEHNR, CDR2 FQNEAQ (reference sequence). V dropped 5 bases and J dropped 5 bases, with 10 bases sitting between them. CDR3 length: 12 amino acids. This chain's CDR3 is CASSPPRHEQYF. As DNA, the CDR3 is TGTGCCAGCAGCCCTCCTCGGCACGAGCAGTACTTC.

This clonotype was observed at least ten times. The V call is TRBV7-2, the J call TRBJ2-7; D is possibly TRBD2 (5 bases). The CDR3 totals 11 residues. V gave up 5 bases and J gave up 7 bases, with 9 bases separating them. Germline loops: CDR1 SGHTA, CDR2 FQGNSA. The chain's CDR3 is CASSLTGEQYF. DNA of the CDR3: TGTGCCAGCAGCCTAACGGGGGAGCAGTACTTC.

In this sample, this clonotype turned up many times. J is TRBJ2-5 and V is TRBV5-1; D assignment may be TRBD1 or TRBD2 (5 bases each). The CDR3 contains 15 residues. Germline V gene data show CDR1 as SGHRS and CDR2 as YFSETQ. V was pared by 4 bases and J by 1 base, with 14 bases between. The CDR3 nucleotides read TGCGCCAGCAGCGGTGGGACGCAACTCCAAGAGACCCAGTACTTC. It specifies CASSGGTQLQETQYF.

This clonotype was counted ten times or more. The CDR3 is CASSSLPGQGSDTQYF. CDR3 DNA: TGTGCCAGCAGCTCGCTGCCGGGACAGGGGTCAGATACGCAGTATTTT. The chain is built from TRBV4-2 and TRBJ2-3; 10 nucleotides line up with TRBD1. Trimming at V came to 5 bases and at J to 4 bases, leaving 9 bases not matched to a gene. Germline V gene sequence: CDR1 LGHNA, CDR2 YNFKEQ. This CDR3 spans 16 amino acids.

This clonotype was seen at least ten times. The chain has TRBV20-1 and TRBJ2-7, with 8 bases that match TRBD1. Per germline, CDR1 DFQATT and CDR2 SNEGSKA (reference sequence). The CDR3 spans 15 residues. Trimming took 3 bases from V and 5 from J; bases not matched to a gene: 12. The CDR3 DNA sequence: TGCAGTGCTAGTAGGTGGCAGGGGGCGCCCCACGAGCAGTACTTC. This translates into CSASRWQGAPHEQYF.

Worth noting for this clonotype: A much larger clone differs by one base, so this may be a read error. The V and J genes are TRBV11-2 and TRBJ2-1; D gene uncertain. CDR1 is SGHAT, CDR2 FQNNGV, per germline. The CDR3 has 11 amino acids. The V gene lost 4 bases and the J gene lost 13 bases, with 11 bases spanning the gap. The CDR3, as DNA: TGTGCCAGCAGCTCCGCGACAAGACAGTTCTTC. Translating it yields CASSSATRQFF.

The sample holds many counts of this clonotype. The chain has TRBV7-6 and TRBJ2-2; D is uncertain. V was shortened by 7 bases and J by 1 base, with 10 bases between the two germline ends. The CDR3 has 14 amino acids. Germline CDR1 reads SGHVS; CDR2 reads FNYEAQ. The CDR3 DNA reads TGTGCCAGCAATGGCTGGGAGAACACCGGGGAGCTGTTTTTT. It translates to CASNGWENTGELFF.

This clonotype was seen many times. The chain uses TRBV10-2 and TRBJ2-7; D may be TRBD2 (8 bases). The CDR3 loop spans 16 amino acids. Germline V gene sequence: CDR1 WSHSY, CDR2 SAAADI. The germline V and J ends were trimmed by 7 bases and 4 bases, with 23 bases remaining between them. The CDR3 sequence is CASIEGAGGRLYEQYF. CDR3 bases: TGCGCCAGCATCGAGGGGGCGGGAGGCCGACTATACGAGCAGTACTTC.

The chain joins TRBV3-1 to TRBJ2-6, with TRBD2 matching over 9 bases. Per the germline V gene, CDR1 is LGHDT and CDR2 is YNNKEL (reference sequence). With 6 bases clipped from V and 2 bases from J, the junction kept 8 bases outside the gene matches. The CDR3 totals 17 residues. The CDR3 bases are TGTGCCAGCAGGTCGAGAGCGGGAGGACCTGGGGCCAACGTCCTGACTTTC. This encodes CASRSRAGGPGANVLTF.

This clonotype has ten or more counts. The chain carries TRBV30 and TRBJ2-5; D is uncertain. The ends were cut back, 1 base at V and 3 bases at J, with 12 bases in the middle. The germline CDR1 and CDR2 sequences are GTSNPN and SVGIG (reference sequence). The CDR3 spans 14 residues. CDR3: CAWSGLRVKETQYF. The CDR3, as DNA: TGTGCCTGGAGTGGGCTAAGAGTTAAAGAGACCCAGTACTTC.

This clonotype was recorded at least ten times. The chain joins TRBV5-1 to TRBJ2-7, with TRBD2 matching 9 bases. Germline V gene data show CDR1 as SGHRS and CDR2 as YFSETQ. The CDR3 is made up of 15 amino acids. V shed 0 bases, J shed 4 bases, and the junction held 5 bases outside the gene matches. For the CDR3, the DNA is TGCGCCAGCAGCTTGGCGTCTAGCGGGACTTACGAGCAGTACTTC. This gives the protein CASSLASSGTYEQYF.

The table lists this clonotype with many counts. The gene calls are TRBV7-9 and TRBJ1-1, with a tentative D call TRBD1 (5 bases). Germline V gene sequence: CDR1 SEHNR, CDR2 FQNEAQ (reference sequence). The CDR3 extends over 13 amino acids. Trimming pared 5 bases from V and 7 bases from J, leaving 14 bases between. The CDR3 DNA sequence: TGTGCCAGCAGCCTACCCGGGGCCCTTGAAGCTTTCTTT. This encodes CASSLPGALEAFF.

This clonotype was picked up many times. This chain links TRBV28 with TRBJ2-1, with 7 nucleotides matching TRBD2. Germline V gene data show CDR1 as MDHEN and CDR2 as SYDVKM. The CDR3 is made up of 14 amino acids. V lost 5 bases and J lost 15; bases outside the gene matches: 16. The CDR3 loop is CASSEPGLHEEGFF. The CDR3 nucleotides read TGTGCCAGCAGTGAACCGGGACTACACGAGGAGGGGTTCTTC. Based on the CDR3 plus reference TRBV28 and TRBJ2-1, the full variable domain is DVKVTQSSRYLVKRTGEKVFLECVQDMDHENMFWYRQDPGLGLRLIYFSYDVKMKEKGDIPEGYSVSREKKERFSLILESASTNQTSMYLCASSEPGLHEEGFFGPGTRLTVL.

This clonotype occurred many times. The chain couples TRBV10-3 to TRBJ1-1, with D unresolved. Germline V gene data show CDR1 as ENHRY and CDR2 as SYGVKD. This CDR3 is 13 amino acids long. Trimming left V 7 bases short and J 2 bases short, with 11 bases between. The DNA of the CDR3 is TGTGCCATCACGAGGACGGAAAACACTGAAGCTTTCTTT. It encodes CAITRTENTEAFF.

This clonotype was observed at least ten times. The chain employs TRBV3-1 and TRBJ2-7, with 8 bases identical to TRBD2. Looked up from germline, CDR1 is LGHDT and CDR2 is YNNKEL (reference sequence). V shed 0 bases, J shed 4 bases, and the junction held 8 bases outside the gene matches. This CDR3 spans 16 amino acids. CDR3 loop: CASSQEKKSGSYEQYF. The CDR3 DNA sequence: TGTGCCAGCAGCCAAGAAAAAAAGAGCGGGAGTTACGAGCAGTACTTC.

In this sample, this clonotype turned up many times. V and J are TRBV28 and TRBJ2-3; a weak D match, TRBD1 (5 bases). CDR1 MDHEN and CDR2 SYDVKM come from the germline V gene. The CDR3 extends over 15 amino acids. The V and J ends lost 1 base and 2 bases respectively, with 10 bases between them. The CDR3 region is CASSLLDTNTDTQYF. CDR3 bases: TGTGCCAGCAGTTTATTGGACACCAACACAGATACGCAGTATTTT.

This clonotype was observed many times. The rearrangement links TRBV4-3 to TRBJ2-7; maybe TRBD2 (6 bases). The CDR3 extends over 14 amino acids. V dropped 1 base and J dropped 2 bases, with 9 bases sitting between them. Germline lookup yields CDR1 LGHNA and CDR2 YSLEER. The CDR3, as DNA: TGCGCCAGCAGCCAAGTTCCGGGAGCCTACGAGCAGTACTTC. Translation: CASSQVPGAYEQYF.

This clonotype was observed at least ten times. The V and J genes are TRBV4-3 and TRBJ1-4; unclear D gene. Germline V gene data show CDR1 as LGHNA and CDR2 as YSLEER. V lost 4 bases and J 8 bases, leaving 11 bases between the germline ends. CDR3 size: 13 residues. CDR3 coding DNA: TGCGCCAGCAGCCCACCGGGTGACGAAAAACTGTTTTTT. This translates into CASSPPGDEKLFF.

This clonotype was counted at least ten times. V gene TRBV7-8 combines with J gene TRBJ2-1, with a possible D match to TRBD2 (6 bases). V was trimmed by 5 bases and J by 6 bases, leaving 17 bases between them. The CDR3 extends over 15 amino acids. Germline CDR1 SGHVS, CDR2 FQNEAQ. CDR3: CASSTRLSSGNEQFF. The CDR3 DNA follows: TGTGCCAGCAGCACTAGGCTGAGTAGCGGCAATGAGCAGTTCTTC.

At least ten counts were recorded for this clonotype. The CDR3: CASSDGAHLTTDTQYF. DNA for the CDR3: TGTGCCAGCAGCGACGGGGCCCACCTGACCACAGATACGCAGTATTTT. The genes are TRBV9 and TRBJ2-3; TRBD1 or TRBD2 may be the D gene (5 bases each). Germline V gene data show CDR1 as SGDLS and CDR2 as YYNGEE. The CDR3 runs to 16 residues. With 3 bases removed from V and 2 bases from J, the gap between germline ends came to 16 bases.

The sample holds many counts of this clonotype. This chain links TRBV29-1 with TRBJ2-7; no firm D call. V was shortened by 7 bases and J by 0 bases, with 10 bases between the two germline ends. CDR1 is SQVTM and CDR2 is ANQGSEA in the germline V gene. CDR3 length: 12 amino acids. The CDR3 DNA follows: TGCAGCGGACGACGGGTCTCCTACGAGCAGTACTTC. It translates to CSGRRVSYEQYF.

This clonotype was found many times. This chain links TRBV11-3 with TRBJ2-1, with TRBD1 matching 9 bases. From germline, CDR1 is SGHNT and CDR2 YENEEA. With V trimmed by 5 bases and J by 2 bases, 4 bases remained unmatched. The length of the CDR3 is 15 residues. This CDR3 is CASSPGTGTYNEQFF. The DNA of the CDR3 is TGTGCCAGCAGCCCCGGGACAGGGACCTACAATGAGCAGTTCTTC.

This clonotype was found many times. The chain has TRBV29-1 and TRBJ2-3; TRBD2 matches at 13 bases. The V and J ends lost 4 bases and 4 bases, in that order; junction bases with no gene match: 8. Per the germline V gene, CDR1 is SQVTM and CDR2 is ANQGSEA. This CDR3 has 16 amino acids. CDR3 protein: CSVVLAGGPSPDTQYF. For the CDR3, the DNA is TGCAGCGTTGTACTAGCGGGAGGGCCGAGCCCAGATACGCAGTATTTT.